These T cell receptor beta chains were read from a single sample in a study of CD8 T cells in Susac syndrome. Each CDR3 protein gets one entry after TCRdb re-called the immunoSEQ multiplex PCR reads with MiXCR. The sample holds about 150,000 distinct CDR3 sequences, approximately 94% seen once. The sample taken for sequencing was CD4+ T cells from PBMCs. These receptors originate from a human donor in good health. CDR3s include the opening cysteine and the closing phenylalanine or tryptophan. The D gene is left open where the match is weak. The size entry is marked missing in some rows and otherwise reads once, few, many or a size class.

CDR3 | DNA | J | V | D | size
CAWTDGYTEAFF | TGTGCCTGGACGGACGGATACACTGAAGCTTTCTTT | TRBJ1-1 | TRBV30 | - | -
CAWSRTSTGAGNTIYF | TGTGCCTGGAGCCGAACCTCGACAGGGGCTGGAAACACCATATATTTT | TRBJ1-3 | TRBV30 | TRBD1 | -
CAWNRDISNQPQHF | TGTGCCTGGAACCGGGACATTAGCAATCAGCCCCAGCATTTT | TRBJ1-5 | TRBV30 | - | -
CASSLRPGPKNIQYF | TGCGCCAGCAGCTTGCGTCCAGGGCCCAAAAACATTCAGTACTTC | TRBJ2-4 | TRBV5-1 | - | -
CASSQEIRTSGRAYTGELFF | TGTGCCAGCAGCCAAGAAATTCGGACTAGCGGGAGGGCCTACACCGGGGAGCTGTTTTTT | TRBJ2-2 | TRBV4-2 | TRBD2 | -
CATSDAGGPGNNEQFF | TGTGCCACCAGTGACGCAGGAGGGCCCGGTAACAATGAGCAGTTCTTC | TRBJ2-1 | TRBV24-1 | - | -
CASSPGGEGTEAFF | TGCGCCAGCAGCCCGGGGGGAGAGGGCACTGAAGCTTTCTTT | TRBJ1-1 | TRBV5-1 | - | once
CASSGLAGAGDTQYF | TGTGCCAGCAGCGGACTAGCGGGAGCTGGAGATACGCAGTATTTT | TRBJ2-3 | TRBV6-6 | TRBD2 | -
CASSLVQLNTEAFF | TGCGCCAGCAGCTTGGTTCAGCTGAACACTGAAGCTTTCTTT | TRBJ1-1 | TRBV5-1 | - | -
CSARDTGTSYEQYF | TGCAGTGCTAGAGATACAGGGACCTCCTACGAGCAGTACTTC | TRBJ2-7 | TRBV20-1 | - | -
CASSPPPPTNEQFF | TGCGCCAGCAGCCCGCCCCCCCCCACAAATGAGCAGTTCTTC | TRBJ2-1 | TRBV5-1 | - | -
CASSLTSGSTDTQYF | TGTGCCAGCAGTTTGACTAGCGGGAGCACAGATACGCAGTATTTT | TRBJ2-3 | TRBV27 | TRBD2 | few